Each of the 24 T cell receptor beta chains below was sequenced from the same sample in a study of shared clonotypes between healthy human individuals. CD45RO negativity and positive selection for CCR7 defined naive CD8 cells, a population that excluded terminally differentiated effector memory CD45RA+ cells. Using immunoSEQ multiplex PCR, the repertoire was profiled, and TCRdb retains in-frame clones only, with some absent. This table has approximately 840,000 clones, around 96% appearing once. Input material: naive CD8+ T cells sorted from blood. These receptor sequences come from a man under 40 in good health.

Concerning this clone itself: Other DNA sequences in this specimen translate into the identical CDR3. The chain has TRBV27 and TRBJ1-1; TRBD1 is a possible D gene (5 bases). V was pared by 3 bases and J by 1 base, with 6 bases between. This CDR3 is 13 amino acids long. Germline lookup yields CDR1 MNHEY and CDR2 SMNVEV (reference sequence). As DNA, the CDR3 is TGTGCCAGCAGTTTTGGGGGGAACACTGAAGCTTTCTTT. Translating gives CASSFGGNTEAFF.

V and J are TRBV28 and TRBJ2-7; 7 bases line up with TRBD1. CDR3 size: 13 residues. J gave up 5 bases and V 3 bases, and 4 bases lay outside the gene matches. Germline-derived CDR1 and CDR2 are MDHEN and SYDVKM. The CDR3 DNA reads TGTGCCAGCAGTTTCCGAGGGGGCCACGAGCAGTACTTC. Translating it yields CASSFRGGHEQYF.

This rearrangement joins TRBV29-1 to TRBJ2-3, with D maybe TRBD2 (5 bases). Germline V gene lookup returns CDR1 SQVTM and CDR2 ANQGSEA. This CDR3 contains 13 residues. V lost 7 bases and J lost 2, with 13 bases in between. Here the CDR3 DNA reads TGCAGCGGCAAACTAGTAAACACAGATACGCAGTATTTT. It specifies CSGKLVNTDTQYF.

The chain joins TRBV27 to TRBJ2-1, with D possibly TRBD1 on 6 matching bases. The CDR3 consists of 14 residues. The germline V and J ends were trimmed by 3 bases and 8 bases, with 14 bases remaining between them. Germline lookup yields CDR1 MNHEY and CDR2 SMNVEV (reference sequence). The CDR3 loop reads CASSLGSYRDEQFF. In nucleotides, the CDR3 is TGTGCCAGCAGTTTGGGATCCTACAGGGATGAGCAGTTCTTC.

About this clone: This sample also contains other DNA sequences that code for the same CDR3. The V call is TRBV7-9, the J call TRBJ2-7, with D perhaps assigned TRBD1 or TRBD2 (5 bases each). Germline V gene lookup returns CDR1 SEHNR and CDR2 FQNEAQ (reference sequence). The CDR3 runs to 13 residues. The germline V and J ends were trimmed by 5 bases and 4 bases, with 12 bases remaining between them. In DNA form, the CDR3 reads TGTGCCAGCAGCCCCCGGGACGGTTACGAGCAGTACTTC. Translated: CASSPRDGYEQYF. The full variable domain, with the rest looked up from reference TRBV7-9 and TRBJ2-7, is DTGVSQNPRHKITKRGQNVTFRCDPISEHNRLYWYRQTLGQGPEFLTYFQNEAQLEKSRLLSDRFSAERPKGSFSTLEIQRTEQGDSAMYLCASSPRDGYEQYFGPGTRLTVT.

This rearrangement joins TRBV29-1 to TRBJ2-3, with D perhaps assigned TRBD1 or TRBD2 (5 bases each). The CDR3 loop spans 13 amino acids. Germline V gene sequence: CDR1 SQVTM, CDR2 ANQGSEA. Trimming cost V 1 base and J 4 bases, with 9 bases left between them. The CDR3 here is CSVEGGSADTQYF. CDR3 sequence (DNA): TGCAGCGTTGAAGGGGGGTCCGCAGATACGCAGTATTTT.

The V call is TRBV6-1, the J call TRBJ1-2; maybe TRBD1 (6 bases). The V and J ends lost 3 bases and 7 bases respectively, with 15 bases between them. Germline-derived CDR1 and CDR2 are MNHNS and SASEGT. The CDR3 runs 14 residues. CDR3 region: CASSERLIGGGYTF. The CDR3, as DNA: TGTGCCAGCAGTGAGAGACTCATAGGGGGTGGCTACACCTTC.

This chain uses TRBV9 with TRBJ1-2; 12 positions agree with TRBD1. J lost 5 bases, V lost 0 bases, and 5 bases had no gene match. The CDR3 runs to 16 residues. The germline V gene encodes CDR1 SGDLS and CDR2 YYNGEE. Here the CDR3 DNA reads TGTGCCAGCAGCGTAGGAGGGACAGGGGGCTTTTATGGCTACACCTTC. It yields the protein CASSVGGTGGFYGYTF.

This chain links TRBV27 with TRBJ2-1; 8 nucleotides align to TRBD2. This CDR3 contains 15 residues. J lost 8 bases, V lost 7 bases, and 13 bases had no gene match. Germline V gives CDR1 MNHEY, CDR2 SMNVEV (reference sequence). Here the CDR3 reads CASIDVSGRVDEQFF. DNA of the CDR3: TGTGCCAGCATCGACGTCAGCGGGAGAGTAGATGAGCAGTTCTTC.

The chain has TRBV6-6 and TRBJ1-5; D gene ambiguous. The V end was cut by 0 bases, the J end by 4 bases, with 7 bases between. The CDR3 spans 14 residues. The germline CDR1 and CDR2 sequences are MNHNY and SVGAGI (reference sequence). CDR3 region: CASSYSAGNQPQHF. CDR3 bases: TGTGCCAGCAGTTACTCGGCAGGTAATCAGCCCCAGCATTTT.

This clone was recorded only once. The gene calls are TRBV11-2 and TRBJ2-2; D unresolved. Looked up from germline, CDR1 is SGHAT and CDR2 is FQNNGV. The CDR3 is 14 residues long. The V end was cut by 3 bases, the J end by 7 bases, with 12 bases between. DNA of the CDR3: TGTGCCAGCAGCTTTCATCCCCTGATCGGGGAGCTGTTTTTT. This codes for CASSFHPLIGELFF.

CDR3 sequence reads: CAGWGQAGDSSDTQYF. CDR3 sequence (DNA): TGTGCCGGGTGGGGGCAGGCGGGAGATTCATCAGATACGCAGTATTTT. The rearrangement uses TRBV5-4 and TRBJ2-3; the D gene is possibly TRBD2 (7 bases). Germline values: CDR1 SGHNT, CDR2 YYREEE (reference sequence). The CDR3 has 16 amino acids. Deletions cut 10 bases from V and 4 bases from J, with 25 bases between. The variable domain in full, with the rest retrieved from reference TRBV5-4 and TRBJ2-3, is ETGVTQSPTHLIKTRGQQVTLRCSSQSGHNTVSWYQQALGQGPQFIFQYYREEENGRGNFPPRFSGLQFPNYSSELNVNALELDDSALYLCAGWGQAGDSSDTQYFGPGTRLTVL.

V is TRBV6-6 and J is TRBJ2-5, with 10 positions matching TRBD1. The CDR3 length is 16 residues. The trim removed 2 bases at V and 2 bases at J, leaving 5 bases unmatched. Germline V gene lookup returns CDR1 MNHNY and CDR2 SVGAGI (reference sequence). CDR3 loop: CASSYLRTGGQETQYF. For the CDR3, the DNA is TGTGCCAGCAGTTACCTTAGGACAGGGGGACAAGAGACCCAGTACTTC.

The J gene is TRBJ2-7, the V gene TRBV11-2; D call uncertain. The CDR3 runs 16 residues. The V end was cut by 6 bases, the J end by 2 bases, with 20 bases between. Germline assignment: CDR1 SGHAT and CDR2 FQNNGV. The CDR3 sequence is CASRAPASGVTYEQYF. CDR3 bases: TGTGCCAGCAGGGCCCCGGCGTCTGGCGTTACCTACGAGCAGTACTTC.

This clone was recorded only once. The V call is TRBV6-1, the J call TRBJ2-1, with D maybe TRBD2 (7 bases). The germline V gene has CDR1 MNHNS and CDR2 SASEGT. CDR3 length equals 14 residues. Trimming cost V 3 bases and J 10 bases, with 16 bases left between them. CDR3 sequence (DNA): TGTGCCAGCAGTGAGGCGATGGGGGGGCCCGAGCAGTTCTTC. As protein: CASSEAMGGPEQFF.

The chain recombines TRBV6-6 with TRBJ2-1; D is uncertain. Germline V CDR1 and CDR2: MNHNY, SVGAGI (reference sequence). This CDR3 has 12 residues. Trimming shortened V by 3 bases and J by 4 bases, and 4 bases separated the two germline ends. Here the CDR3 reads CASSYGYNEQFF. The CDR3 nucleotides read TGTGCCAGCAGTTATGGGTACAATGAGCAGTTCTTC.

This clone was found once. The chain is built from TRBV27 and TRBJ2-7; a possible D gene is TRBD2 (6 bases). V was trimmed by 6 bases and J by 4 bases, leaving 16 bases between them. The germline V gene encodes CDR1 MNHEY and CDR2 SMNVEV (reference sequence). The CDR3 covers 14 residues. CDR3 coding DNA: TGTGCCAGCAGACCGGGACTGGAACGTTACGAGCAGTACTTC. As protein: CASRPGLERYEQYF.

The genes are TRBV7-8 and TRBJ2-7; 11 bases align to TRBD2. The CDR3 runs to 19 residues. The V gene's germline CDR1 is SGHVS and CDR2 FQNEAQ. With 1 base clipped from V and 3 bases from J, the junction kept 14 bases outside the gene matches. The DNA of the CDR3 is TGTGCCAGCAGCTTAGAACTAGCGGGAGTAATGTATCGAGACTACGAGCAGTACTTC. Its protein product is CASSLELAGVMYRDYEQYF.

This clone appeared a single time. V and J are TRBV27 and TRBJ2-7, with 11 bases fitting TRBD1. Trimming took 4 bases from V and 7 from J; bases not matched to a gene: 12. The CDR3 has 16 amino acids. CDR1 is MNHEY, CDR2 SMNVEV, per germline (reference sequence). As DNA, the CDR3 is TGTGCCAGCAGTTCATCACGGACAGGGGGCCCGGGAGAGCAGTACTTC. It yields the protein CASSSSRTGGPGEQYF.

V usage is TRBV5-5 and J usage is TRBJ2-7; TRBD1 matches at 8 bases. The CDR3 loop spans 12 amino acids. V was clipped by 2 bases and J by 6 bases; unmatched bases: 1. The V gene's germline CDR1 is SGHKS and CDR2 YYEKEE (reference sequence). In DNA, the CDR3 is TGTGCCAGCAGCTTACAGGGGGGCGAGCAGTACTTC. Its translation is CASSLQGGEQYF.

CDR3 sequence (DNA): TGTGCCATCAGTGAGCAGCGGGACTTTAAAAATACGCAGTATTTT. Amino acids: CAISEQRDFKNTQYF. The V call is TRBV10-3, the J call TRBJ2-3, with 7 bases fitting TRBD2. The CDR3 runs to 15 residues. J lost 7 bases, V lost 2 bases, and 9 bases had no gene match. Germline-derived CDR1 and CDR2 are ENHRY and SYGVKD.

As regards this clone: Its ends do not fully match the called genes, so a read error is possible. The gene calls are TRBV13 and TRBJ2-1; 12 bases are a match to TRBD2. Germline V lookup: CDR1 PRHDT, CDR2 FYEKMQ (reference sequence). The CDR3 has 15 amino acids. The CDR3 DNA follows: TGTGCCAGCAGCATAGGGCTAGCGGGAGGGTTTGAGCAGTTCTTC. Protein sequence: CASSIGLAGGFEQFF.

The count of this clone is one. The sample carries other DNA sequences with the same CDR3. The chain joins TRBV7-9 to TRBJ2-3; D may be TRBD1 (5 bases). The V gene lost 1 base and the J gene lost 0 bases, with 5 bases spanning the gap. CDR3 size: 14 residues. Looked up from germline, CDR1 is SEHNR and CDR2 is FQNEAQ (reference sequence). CDR3 bases: TGTGCCAGCAGCTTAGAGGGGAGCACAGATACGCAGTATTTT. Its translation is CASSLEGSTDTQYF.

The CDR3 bases are TGTGCCAGCAGCCGAGACAGTTCGGAAGAGACCCAGTACTTC. As protein: CASSRDSSEETQYF. The chain employs TRBV7-9 and TRBJ2-5, with D perhaps matching TRBD1 (5 bases). The germline CDR1 and CDR2 sequences are SEHNR and FQNEAQ (reference sequence). CDR3 length: 14 residues. V lost 5 bases to trimming and J lost 3 bases, with 13 bases between them.